This T cell receptor (beta chain) was profiled in a study of identical twins. Study-level points and caveats: Cord blood's abundant beta clonotypes had fewer insertions, unlike memory repertoires. Weaker excess twin sharing was observed in beta out-of-frame sequences.

Notes on this clonotype: The antigen is undetermined.

From germline, CDR1 is SGHRS and CDR2 YFSETQ. The CDR3 sequence is 15 residues long. Trimming stripped 5 bases from V and 2 bases from J, with 14 bases between. TCRdb used MiXCR to reprocess the 5' RACE reads, holding one entry per CDR3 protein. The data hold about 490,000 distinct CDR3 sequences, with around 15% observed a single time. This same sample was also taken into another study, of yellow fever vaccine responses in identical twins.

Sample: CD4+ T cells sorted from blood. This receptor was obtained from a woman under 30 in good health. The chain carries TRBV5-1 and TRBJ2-4; D assignment may be TRBD1 or TRBD2 (5 bases each). The CDR3 sequence is CASRPQVATKNIQYF. The DNA of the CDR3 is TGCGCCAGCAGACCACAGGTAGCGACCAAAAACATTCAGTACTTC.